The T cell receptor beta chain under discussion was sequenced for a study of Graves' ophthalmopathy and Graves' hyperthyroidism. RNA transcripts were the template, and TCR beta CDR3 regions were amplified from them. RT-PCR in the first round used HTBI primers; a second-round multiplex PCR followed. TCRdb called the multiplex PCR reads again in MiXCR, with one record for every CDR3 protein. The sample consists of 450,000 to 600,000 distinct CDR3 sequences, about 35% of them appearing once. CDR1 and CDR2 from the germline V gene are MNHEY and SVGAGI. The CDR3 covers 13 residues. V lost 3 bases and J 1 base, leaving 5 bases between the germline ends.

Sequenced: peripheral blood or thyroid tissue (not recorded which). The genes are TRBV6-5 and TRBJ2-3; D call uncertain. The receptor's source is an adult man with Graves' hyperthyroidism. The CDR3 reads CASSYQGTDTQYF. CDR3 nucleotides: TGTGCCAGCAGTTATCAGGGCACAGATACGCAGTATTTT.